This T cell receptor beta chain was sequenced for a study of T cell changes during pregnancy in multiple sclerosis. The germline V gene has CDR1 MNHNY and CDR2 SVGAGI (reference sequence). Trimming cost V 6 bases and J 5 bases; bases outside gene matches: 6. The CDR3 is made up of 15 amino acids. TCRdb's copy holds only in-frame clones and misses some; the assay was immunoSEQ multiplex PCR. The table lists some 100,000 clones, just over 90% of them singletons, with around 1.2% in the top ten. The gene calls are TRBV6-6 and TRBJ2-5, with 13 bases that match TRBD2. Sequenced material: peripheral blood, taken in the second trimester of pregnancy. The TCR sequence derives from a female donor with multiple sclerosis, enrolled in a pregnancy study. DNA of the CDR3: TGTGCCAGCAGCCCTGGACTAGCGGGAGTGGAGACCCAGTACTTC. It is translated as CASSPGLAGVETQYF.